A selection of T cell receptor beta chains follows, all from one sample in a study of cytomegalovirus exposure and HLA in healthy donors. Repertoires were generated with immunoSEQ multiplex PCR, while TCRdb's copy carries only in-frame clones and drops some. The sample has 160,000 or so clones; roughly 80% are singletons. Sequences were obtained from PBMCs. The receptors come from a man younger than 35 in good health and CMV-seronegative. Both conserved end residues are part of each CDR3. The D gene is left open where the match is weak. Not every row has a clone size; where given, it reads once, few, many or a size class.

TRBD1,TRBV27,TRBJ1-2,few,TGTGCCAGCAGTACGACAGGGGGCTTTTGGGGCTACACCTTC,CASSTTGGFWGYTF
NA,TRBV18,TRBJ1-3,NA,TGTGCCAGCTCACCAGAGAGGGCTGGAAACACCATATATTTT,CASSPERAGNTIYF
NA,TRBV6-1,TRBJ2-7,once,TGTGCCAGCAGCACTTACACAGGAACCTACGAGCAGTACTTC,CASSTYTGTYEQYF
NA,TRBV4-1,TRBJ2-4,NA,TGCGCCAGCAGCCAAGATGACGAGGAAAACATTCAGTACTTC,CASSQDDEENIQYF
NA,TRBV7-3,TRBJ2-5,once,TGTGCCAGCAGCCGACTAGGGCAAGAGACCCAGTACTTC,CASSRLGQETQYF
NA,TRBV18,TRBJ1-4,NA,TGTGCCAGCTCACCTACTGCAACTAATGAAAAACTGTTTTTT,CASSPTATNEKLFF
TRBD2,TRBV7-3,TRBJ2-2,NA,TGTGCCAGCAAAAGGGCGGGAGGGCCGGGCGGGGAGCTGTTTTTT,CASKRAGGPGGELFF
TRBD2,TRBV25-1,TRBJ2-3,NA,TGTGCCAGCAGTGAATCTAGCGGGGGGGCAGATACGCAGTATTTT,CASSESSGGADTQYF
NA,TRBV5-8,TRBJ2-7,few,TGTGCCAGCAGCGCTAGACAGAAGGTTGTCAGGACCGCCTACGAGCAGTACTTC,CASSARQKVVRTAYEQYF
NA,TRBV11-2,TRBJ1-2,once,TGTGCCAGCAGCTTATCAGGGAATAACTATGGCTACACCTTC,CASSLSGNNYGYTF
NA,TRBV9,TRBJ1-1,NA,TGTGCCAGCAGCGGGCTGACAGGGAACACTGAAGCTTTCTTT,CASSGLTGNTEAFF
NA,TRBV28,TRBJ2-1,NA,TGTGCCAGCAGTTTTGATCGGGGCGGGATATCGGATGAGCAGTTCTTC,CASSFDRGGISDEQFF
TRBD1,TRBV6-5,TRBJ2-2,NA,TGTGCCAGCAGTAGAACAGGGGCGAACACCGGGGAGCTGTTTTTT,CASSRTGANTGELFF
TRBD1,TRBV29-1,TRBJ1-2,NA,TGCAGCGTCGGGACAGGGGAAGGCTACACCTTC,CSVGTGEGYTF
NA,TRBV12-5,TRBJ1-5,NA,TGTGCTAGTGGTTTGGACCTACTAGTGCCCCAGCCCCAGCATTTT,CASGLDLLVPQPQHF
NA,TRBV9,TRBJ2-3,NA,TGTGCCAGCAGCGCCCGTCCGGACTACACAGATACGCAGTATTTT,CASSARPDYTDTQYF
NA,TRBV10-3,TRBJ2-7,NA,TGTGCCATCAGTGAGAATCCTTCTTCCTACGAGCAGTACTTC,CAISENPSSYEQYF
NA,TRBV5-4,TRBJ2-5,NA,TGTGCCAGCAGCCAGGGCCAAGAGACCCAGTACTTC,CASSQGQETQYF
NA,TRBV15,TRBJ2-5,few,TGTGCCACCAGCAGCACCAGGTATCAAGAGACCCAGTACTTC,CATSSTRYQETQYF
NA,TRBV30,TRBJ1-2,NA,TGTGCCTGGAGTGCTCAGGGTGGCTACACCTTC,CAWSAQGGYTF
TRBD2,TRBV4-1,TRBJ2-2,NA,TGCGCCAGCAGCCAAGGGCGGGAGAAGACCGGGGAGCTGTTTTTT,CASSQGREKTGELFF
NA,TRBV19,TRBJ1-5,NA,TGTGCCAGTAGTATTGAGGAGTCCTATAGCAATCAGCCCCAGCATTTT,CASSIEESYSNQPQHF
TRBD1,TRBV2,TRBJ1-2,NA,TGTGCCACCGGACAGGGCGATTACGGCTACACCTTC,CATGQGDYGYTF
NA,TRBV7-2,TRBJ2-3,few,TGTGCCAGCAGCTTATTAGGGGGTAGCACAGATACGCAGTATTTT,CASSLLGGSTDTQYF
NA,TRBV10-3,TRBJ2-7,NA,TGTGCCATCGGAGGGGAGTTTAGGGACGAGCAGTACTTC,CAIGGEFRDEQYF
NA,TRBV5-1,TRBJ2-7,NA,TGCGCCAGCGGCTTACAGGGCCTCTACGAGCAGTACTTC,CASGLQGLYEQYF
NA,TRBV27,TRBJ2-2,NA,TGTGCCAGCAGTCTGCGGGGCGGGGCATCCGGGGAGCTGTTTTTT,CASSLRGGASGELFF
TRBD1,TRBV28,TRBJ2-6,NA,TGTGCCAGCAGACTGACAGGGGGGGGTCCTGGGGCCAACGTCCTGACTTTC,CASRLTGGGPGANVLTF